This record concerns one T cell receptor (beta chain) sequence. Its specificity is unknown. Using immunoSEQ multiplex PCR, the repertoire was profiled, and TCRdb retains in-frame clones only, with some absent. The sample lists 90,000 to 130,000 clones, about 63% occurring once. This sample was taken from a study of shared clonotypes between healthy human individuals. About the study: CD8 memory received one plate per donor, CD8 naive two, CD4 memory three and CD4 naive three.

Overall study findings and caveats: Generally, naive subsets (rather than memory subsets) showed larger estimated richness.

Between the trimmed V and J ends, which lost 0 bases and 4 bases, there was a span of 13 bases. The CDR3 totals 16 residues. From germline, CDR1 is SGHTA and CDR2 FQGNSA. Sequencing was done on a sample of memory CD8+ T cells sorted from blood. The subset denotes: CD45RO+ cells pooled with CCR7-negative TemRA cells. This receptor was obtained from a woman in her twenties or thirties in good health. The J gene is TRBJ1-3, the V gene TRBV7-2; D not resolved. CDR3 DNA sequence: TGTGCCAGCAGCTTAGCTCCCGCGTCCTTCGGAAACACCATATATTTT. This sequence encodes CASSLAPASFGNTIYF. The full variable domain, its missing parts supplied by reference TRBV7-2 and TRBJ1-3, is GAGVSQSPSNKVTEKGKDVELRCDPISGHTALYWYRQSLGQGLEFLIYFQGNSAPDKSGLPSDRFSAERTGGSVSTLTIQRTQQEDSAVYLCASSLAPASFGNTIYFGEGSWLTVV.